This TCR beta chain was captured in a study of regulatory T cells in long-lasting Graves disease. V gave up 2 bases and J gave up 6 bases, with 9 bases separating them. The CDR3 spans 12 residues. This clonotype came up many times. Sample time point: newly diagnosed GD, antithyroid drugs for less than 3 months. PBMCs provided the RNA from which the TCR library was made. Arm-PCR with iRepertoire HTBI primers amplified the CDR3 regions for these TCR beta libraries. TCRdb independently ran MiXCR on the multiplex PCR reads; one entry per CDR3 protein. Among about 210,000 distinct CDR3 sequences listed, roughly a fifth were seen once. These data also featured in a second study, about T cells in Graves' hyperthyroidism and ophthalmopathy. This second report adds: The definition of stable Graves' hyperthyroidism was no ophthalmopathy progression within 18 months. The study used the HTBI primer set for a first-round RT-PCR of the TCR CDR3. A model using 13 V-J features told ophthalmopathy apart from stable hyperthyroidism.

The specimen comprised peripheral blood mononuclear cells (PBMCs), sampled at new diagnosis, from a patient treated with antithyroid drugs. This TCR came from a woman in her thirties with Graves disease. The chain recombines TRBV5-7 with TRBJ2-7; no clear D. TRBV5-7 is known as an ORF, though its function is uncertain. Here the CDR3 DNA reads TGTGCCAGCAGCTTCTCTTCCCGCGAGCAGTACTTC. Translating it yields CASSFSSREQYF.